This T cell receptor beta chain was recovered during a study of T cells in Graves' hyperthyroidism and ophthalmopathy. Germline V CDR1 and CDR2: DFQATT, SNEGSKA (reference sequence). The CDR3 spans 12 residues. V lost 1 base and J 1 base, leaving 4 bases between the germline ends. RNA transcripts yielded amplified TCR beta CDR3 regions. First-round RT-PCR targeting the TCR CDR3 was performed with the HTBI primer set. TCRdb re-analysed the multiplex PCR reads in MiXCR, keeping a single row per CDR3 protein. The table has about 640,000 distinct CDR3 sequences, roughly 20% seen once. This clonotype was counted ten times or more.

The material sequenced was blood. The receptor was derived from a man younger than 45 with Graves' ophthalmopathy. The genes are TRBV20-1 and TRBJ1-1; no definite D call. CDR3 residues: CSARAPNTEAFF. DNA of the CDR3: TGCAGTGCTAGAGCACCGAACACTGAAGCTTTCTTT.